This T cell receptor beta chain derives from a study of cytotoxic CD8 clonotypes in ibrutinib-treated CLL. Study summary: Results showed 25 or so partial and 2 complete responses; following median around 68 months, around 14 remained remitted, roughly twelve advanced.

Only in-frame clones appear in the TCRdb table, and some are missing; sequencing was by immunoSEQ multiplex PCR. The table records about 160,000 clones, more than 70% of them present only once. CDR1 and CDR2 from the germline V gene are SGHDN and FVKESK. The germline V and J ends were trimmed by 5 bases and 3 bases, with 16 bases remaining between them. This CDR3 is built from 15 residues. As concerns this clone: No antigen is known for it.

Study-level points and caveats: Under therapy, public clonotypes either contracted or stayed stable, and they were uncommon.

The sequences come from PBMCs, collected at disease progression, from a patient treated with ibrutinib. This sequence was found in a human donor with chronic lymphocytic leukemia. The chain is built from TRBV14 and TRBJ2-5, with D possibly TRBD2 on 6 matching bases. CDR3 nucleotides: TGTGCCAGCAGCATCCCGGGAGTTCGGGAAGAGACCCAGTACTTC. It is translated as CASSIPGVREETQYF.